Shown below are 19 T cell receptor beta chains from a single sample sequenced in a study of T-cell reconstitution after alpha-beta-depleted transplantation in children. Unique molecular identifiers were used in preparing the TCRbeta library. TCRdb re-called the PCR reads through MiXCR, storing one row per CDR3 protein. The table includes roughly 610,000 distinct CDR3 sequences, approximately 10% detected once. Sequenced material: PBMCs from the stem cell graft donor, taken from the stem cell graft. All receptors come from a human donor who donated a stem cell graft to a child with acute myeloid leukemia.

The chain couples TRBV7-6 to TRBJ2-7; no clear D. Trimming left V 2 bases short and J 4 bases short, with 21 bases between. The CDR3 runs to 17 residues. The V gene's germline CDR1 is SGHVS and CDR2 FNYEAQ. CDR3 sequence: CASSLLGLSSQGYEQYF. CDR3 nucleotide sequence: TGTGCCAGCAGCTTATTGGGCTTATCTTCCCAAGGGTACGAGCAGTACTTC.

The rearrangement uses TRBV20-1 and TRBJ1-1; perhaps TRBD1 as D (6 bases). CDR1 is DFQATT, CDR2 SNEGSKA, per germline (reference sequence). The CDR3 covers 13 residues. V lost 3 bases, J lost 5 bases, and 13 bases lay in between. The CDR3 DNA follows: TGCAGTGCTAGGGGACGACAGGAGACTGAAGCTTTCTTT. Residues: CSARGRQETEAFF.

This clonotype has just a few counts. The gene calls are TRBV7-9 and TRBJ2-1; D call uncertain. V was trimmed by 1 base and J by 3 bases, leaving 7 bases between them. The CDR3 length is 14 residues. CDR1 is SEHNR and CDR2 is FQNEAQ in the germline V gene (reference sequence). CDR3: CASSLVSFYNEQFF. CDR3 DNA: TGTGCCAGCAGCTTAGTATCCTTCTACAATGAGCAGTTCTTC.

This clonotype was found many times. The CDR3 loop reads CSVGAGARTEAFF. In DNA form, the CDR3 reads TGCAGCGTGGGGGCGGGGGCGAGGACTGAAGCTTTCTTT. The chain is built from TRBV29-1 and TRBJ1-1; possibly TRBD1 for D (6 bases). The CDR3 totals 13 residues. Germline lookup yields CDR1 SQVTM and CDR2 ANQGSEA. Between the trimmed V and J ends, which lost 6 bases and 5 bases, there was a span of 16 bases.

As regards this clonotype: One base away lies a much larger clone, so this may be a sequencing read error. The chain joins TRBV6-5 to TRBJ2-2; tentative D call: TRBD2 (5 bases). The germline CDR1 and CDR2 sequences are MNHEY and SVGAGI. This CDR3 spans 13 amino acids. The CDR3 is CASSSRPSGEPFF. The CDR3 nucleotides are TGTGCCAGCAGTTCCCGACCCTCCGGGGAGCCGTTTTTT.

The table lists this clonotype with a few counts. CDR3 DNA sequence: TGCAGCGTTGACATGAACACAGATACGCAGTATTTT. This translates into CSVDMNTDTQYF. The chain joins TRBV29-1 to TRBJ2-3, with unresolved D. With 3 bases removed from V and 2 bases from J, the gap between germline ends came to 6 bases. The CDR3 has 12 amino acids. CDR1 is SQVTM and CDR2 is ANQGSEA in the germline V gene.

The chain recombines TRBV5-5 with TRBJ1-2; no definite D call. Per the germline V gene, CDR1 is SGHKS and CDR2 is YYEKEE (reference sequence). There are 14 residues in the CDR3. V was shortened by 0 bases and J by 4 bases, with 10 bases between the two germline ends. As DNA, the CDR3 is TGTGCCAGCAGCTTGGCGGGCACCCTCTATGGCTACACCTTC. It specifies CASSLAGTLYGYTF.

A few counts support this clonotype. The genes are TRBV4-2 and TRBJ1-6; D unresolved. This CDR3 has 15 residues. The V end was cut by 1 base, the J end by 6 bases, with 10 bases between. Looked up from germline, CDR1 is LGHNA and CDR2 is YNFKEQ. CDR3 nucleotide sequence: TGTGCCAGCAGCCAAGTATCAGGCTTTAATTCACCCCTCCACTTT. Amino acids: CASSQVSGFNSPLHF.

Note on this clonotype: A clone one base away is much larger, so this may be a read error. This sequence joins TRBV20-1 and TRBJ2-4; TRBD2 might be the D (6 bases). V shed 3 bases and J shed 11 bases, with 14 bases lying between them. This CDR3 comprises 12 residues. In germline, CDR1 is DFQATT, CDR2 SNEGSKA (reference sequence). CDR3 sequence (DNA): TGCAGTGCTAGGGACTACCACGACGTTCAGTACTTC. It encodes CSARDYHDVQYF.

This clonotype was counted only a few times. CDR3 amino acids: CASSPSTWGNEKLFF. In DNA form, the CDR3 reads TGTGCCAGCAGCCCGTCCACATGGGGAAATGAAAAACTGTTTTTT. The chain joins TRBV5-5 to TRBJ1-4; D unresolved. Trimming shortened V by 4 bases and J by 5 bases, and 15 bases separated the two germline ends. Germline V gives CDR1 SGHKS, CDR2 YYEKEE (reference sequence). The length of the CDR3 is 15 residues.

The chain links TRBV5-1 to TRBJ2-5; 9 bases match TRBD2. J lost 1 base, V lost 4 bases, and 8 bases had no gene match. There are 16 residues in the CDR3. The germline CDR1 and CDR2 sequences are SGHRS and YFSETQ. The CDR3 nucleotides read TGCGCCAGCAGCAGAGCGGGAGGTCCCGGCCAAGAGACCCAGTACTTC. It translates to CASSRAGGPGQETQYF.

This clonotype was found many times. The J gene is TRBJ1-6, the V gene TRBV7-2; 7 bases line up with TRBD1. J lost 3 bases, V lost 5 bases, and 4 bases had no gene match. The CDR3 has 15 amino acids. The germline gives CDR1 SGHTA, CDR2 FQGNSA. For the CDR3, the DNA is TGTGCCAGCAGCCGGGGACAGATCTATAATTCACCCCTCCACTTT. Protein product: CASSRGQIYNSPLHF.

The sample holds many counts of this clonotype. The chain carries TRBV20-1 and TRBJ2-1; 10 bases fit TRBD2. The CDR3 sequence is 14 residues long. J lost 6 bases, V lost 1 base, and 3 bases had no gene match. Germline V gene data show CDR1 as DFQATT and CDR2 as SNEGSKA (reference sequence). The DNA of the CDR3 is TGCAGTGCTAGAGTACTAGCGGGACCCAATGAGCAGTTCTTC. Translating it yields CSARVLAGPNEQFF.

The chain couples TRBV7-9 to TRBJ2-3, with D hard to call. This CDR3 contains 13 residues. V was clipped by 4 bases and J by 6 bases, with 11 bases between them. Germline CDR1 reads SEHNR; CDR2 reads FQNEAQ (reference sequence). The CDR3 here is CASSYRSGDTQYF. The CDR3, as DNA: TGTGCCAGCAGCTACCGTTCCGGGGATACGCAGTATTTT.

This clonotype was seen a handful of times. The chain couples TRBV12-3 or TRBV12-4 to TRBJ2-1; a weak D match, TRBD1 (5 bases). The CDR3 loop spans 12 amino acids. V was cut by 6 bases and J by 6 bases, with 9 bases left in between. This chain's CDR3 is CASRTAFNEQFF. The CDR3 DNA follows: TGTGCCAGCAGGACAGCTTTCAATGAGCAGTTCTTC.

DNA for the CDR3: TGTGCCAGCAACCGACTAGCGGTCCCAGGGACCCAGTACTTC. Translated: CASNRLAVPGTQYF. The V gene is TRBV2, the J gene TRBJ2-5, with 9 bases fitting TRBD2. CDR1 is SNHLY and CDR2 is FYNNEI in the germline V gene. V was clipped by 7 bases and J by 7 bases; unmatched bases: 10. The CDR3 contains 14 residues.

The V call is TRBV20-1, the J call TRBJ2-1; 12 bases line up with TRBD2. CDR3 length equals 14 residues. Germline-derived CDR1 and CDR2 are DFQATT and SNEGSKA (reference sequence). With V trimmed by 5 bases and J by 9 bases, 8 bases remained unmatched. The CDR3 here is CSALFLAGGSEQFF. DNA for the CDR3: TGCAGTGCTCTATTCCTAGCGGGAGGGAGTGAGCAGTTCTTC.

The chain employs TRBV5-6 and TRBJ2-7, with 7 bases fitting TRBD2. Germline trimming cut 3 bases from V and 6 bases from J; bases unmatched to any gene: 9. This CDR3 is 14 amino acids long. Germline CDR1 and CDR2: SGHDT and YYEEEE. CDR3 nucleotide sequence: TGTGCCAGCAGCTGGAGGCAACTAGCGACCGAGCAGTACTTC. The encoded protein is CASSWRQLATEQYF.

This clonotype was seen at least ten times. This rearrangement joins TRBV7-2 to TRBJ2-3, with 8 nucleotides matching TRBD2. J gave up 1 base and V 3 bases, and 9 bases lay outside the gene matches. This CDR3 comprises 17 residues. CDR1 and CDR2 from the germline V gene are SGHTA and FQGNSA. The CDR3 loop is CASSLGAGAFGTDTQYF. The CDR3 DNA reads TGTGCCAGCAGCTTGGGAGCGGGGGCATTTGGCACAGATACGCAGTATTTT.